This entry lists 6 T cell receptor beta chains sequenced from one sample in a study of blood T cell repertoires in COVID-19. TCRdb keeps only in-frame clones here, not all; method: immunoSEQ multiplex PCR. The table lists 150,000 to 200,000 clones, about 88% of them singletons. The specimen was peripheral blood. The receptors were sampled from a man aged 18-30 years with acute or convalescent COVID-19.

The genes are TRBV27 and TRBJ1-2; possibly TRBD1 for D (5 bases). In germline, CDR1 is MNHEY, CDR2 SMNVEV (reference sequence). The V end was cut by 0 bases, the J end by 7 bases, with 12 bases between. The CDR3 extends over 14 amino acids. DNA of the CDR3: TGTGCCAGCAGTTTATCTGGGGGGAGGGTTGGCTACACCTTC. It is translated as CASSLSGGRVGYTF.

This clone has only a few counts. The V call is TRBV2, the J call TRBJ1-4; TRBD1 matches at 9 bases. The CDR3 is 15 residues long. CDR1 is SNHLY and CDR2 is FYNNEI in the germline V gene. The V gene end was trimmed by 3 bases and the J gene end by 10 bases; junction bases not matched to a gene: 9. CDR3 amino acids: CASSDTGGGLGKLFF. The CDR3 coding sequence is TGTGCCAGCAGTGATACAGGGGGCGGTTTGGGAAAACTGTTTTTT.

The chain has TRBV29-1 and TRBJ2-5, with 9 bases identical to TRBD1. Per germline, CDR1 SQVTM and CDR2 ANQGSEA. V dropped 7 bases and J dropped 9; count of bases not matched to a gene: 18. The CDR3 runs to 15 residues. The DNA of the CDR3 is TGCAGCGGCTCCCCGGGACAGGGCCCGCAAGTGGCCCAGTACTTC. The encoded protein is CSGSPGQGPQVAQYF.

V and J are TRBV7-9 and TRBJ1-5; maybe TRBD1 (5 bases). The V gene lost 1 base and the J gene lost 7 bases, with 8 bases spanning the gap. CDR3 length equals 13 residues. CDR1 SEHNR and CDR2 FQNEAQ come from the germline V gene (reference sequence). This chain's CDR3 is CASSLGQGQPQHF. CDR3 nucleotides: TGTGCCAGCAGCTTAGGGCAGGGACAGCCCCAGCATTTT.

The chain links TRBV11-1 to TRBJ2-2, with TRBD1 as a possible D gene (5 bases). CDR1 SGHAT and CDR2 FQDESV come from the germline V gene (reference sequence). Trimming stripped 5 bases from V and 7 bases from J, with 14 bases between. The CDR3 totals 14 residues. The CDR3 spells CASSDRTRGGELFF. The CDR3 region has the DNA TGTGCCAGCAGCGATAGGACAAGGGGCGGGGAGCTGTTTTTT. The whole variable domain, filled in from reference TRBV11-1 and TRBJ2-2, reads EAEVAQSPRYKITEKSQAVAFWCDPISGHATLYWYRQILGQGPELLVQFQDESVVDDSQLPKDRFSAERLKGVDSTLKIQPAELGDSAMYLCASSDRTRGGELFFGEGSRLTVL.

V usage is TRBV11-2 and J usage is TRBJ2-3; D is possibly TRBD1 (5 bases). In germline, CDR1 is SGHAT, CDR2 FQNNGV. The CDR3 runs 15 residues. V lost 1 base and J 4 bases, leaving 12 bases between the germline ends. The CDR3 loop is CASSLAGYSSDTQYF. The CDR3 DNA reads TGTGCCAGCAGCTTAGCAGGGTACTCCTCAGATACGCAGTATTTT.